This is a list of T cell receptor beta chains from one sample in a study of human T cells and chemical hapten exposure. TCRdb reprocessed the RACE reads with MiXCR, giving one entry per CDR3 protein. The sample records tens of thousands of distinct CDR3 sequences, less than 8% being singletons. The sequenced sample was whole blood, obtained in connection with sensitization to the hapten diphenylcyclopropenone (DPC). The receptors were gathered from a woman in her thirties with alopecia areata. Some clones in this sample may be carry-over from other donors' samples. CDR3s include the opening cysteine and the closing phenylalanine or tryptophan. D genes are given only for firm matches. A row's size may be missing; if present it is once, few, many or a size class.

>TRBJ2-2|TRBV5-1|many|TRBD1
CASSRGRMGQGLNTGELFF
TGCGCCAGCAGCCGAGGTAGAATGGGACAGGGGTTGAACACCGGGGAGCTGTTTTTT
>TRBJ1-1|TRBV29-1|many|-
CSVALKLGLSEAFF
TGCAGCGTTGCCCTGAAGTTGGGTCTTTCTGAAGCTTTCTTT
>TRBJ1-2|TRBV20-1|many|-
CSARDSLLYGYTF
TGCAGTGCTAGAGATAGCCTACTCTATGGCTACACCTTC
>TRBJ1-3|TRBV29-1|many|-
CSGVSSGNTIYF
TGCAGCGGTGTCAGCTCTGGAAACACCATATATTTT
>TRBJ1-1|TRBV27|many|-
CASSLWGKEAFF
TGTGCCAGCAGTTTATGGGGTAAGGAAGCTTTCTTT
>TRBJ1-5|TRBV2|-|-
CASSDQGEIYINQPQHF
TGTGCCAGCAGTGATCAGGGAGAAATTTATATCAATCAGCCCCAGCATTTT
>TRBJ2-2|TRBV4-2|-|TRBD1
CASSQRDSLTTGELFF
TGTGCCAGCAGCCAACGGGACAGTCTAACCACCGGGGAGCTGTTTTTT
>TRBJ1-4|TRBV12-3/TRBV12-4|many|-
CASSPPGHRSEKLFF
TGTGCCAGCAGTCCTCCAGGGCATCGGAGTGAAAAACTGTTTTTT
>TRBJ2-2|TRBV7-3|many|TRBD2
CASSLTGTMSGELFF
TGTGCCAGCAGCTTAACTGGGACTATGAGCGGGGAGCTGTTTTTT
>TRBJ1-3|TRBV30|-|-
CACPGHPSGNTIYF
TGTGCCTGTCCGGGACACCCCTCTGGAAACACCATATATTTT
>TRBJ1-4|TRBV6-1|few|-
CASSEGGGNEKLFF
TGTGCCAGCAGTGAAGGAGGGGGTAATGAAAAACTGTTTTTT
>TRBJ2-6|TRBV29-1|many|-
CSVKPPGANVLTF
TGCAGCGTTAAGCCCCCTGGGGCCAACGTCCTGACTTTC
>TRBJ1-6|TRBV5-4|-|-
CASSLQQSNSPLHF
TGTGCCAGCAGCTTGCAACAGTCTAATTCACCCCTCCACTTT
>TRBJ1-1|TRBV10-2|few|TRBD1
CASIKVLRGQNTEAFF
TGCGCCAGCATCAAGGTTCTCAGGGGGCAGAACACTGAAGCTTTCTTT
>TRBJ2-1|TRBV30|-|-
CAWSKVGYNEQFF
TGTGCCTGGAGTAAAGTAGGCTACAATGAGCAGTTCTTC
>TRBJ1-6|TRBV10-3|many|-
CAISAQGNSPLHF
TGTGCCATCAGTGCGCAGGGGAACTCACCCCTCCACTTT
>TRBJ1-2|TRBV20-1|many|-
CSASAVNYGYTF
TGCAGTGCTAGTGCGGTTAACTATGGCTACACCTTC
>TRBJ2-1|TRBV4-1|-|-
CASSQAGTPGVEQFF
TGCGCCAGCAGCCAAGCCGGGACTCCGGGCGTTGAGCAGTTCTTC
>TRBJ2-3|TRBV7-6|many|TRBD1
CASSPRTGETDTQYF
TGTGCCAGCAGCCCCCGGACAGGGGAAACAGATACGCAGTATTTT
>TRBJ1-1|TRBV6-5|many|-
CASSSPAHEEGNTEAFF
TGTGCCAGCAGTTCACCCGCCCATGAGGAGGGGAACACTGAAGCTTTCTTT
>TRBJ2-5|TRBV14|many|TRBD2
CASSQGGASGKETQYF
TGTGCCAGCAGCCAAGGTGGGGCTAGCGGCAAAGAGACCCAGTACTTC
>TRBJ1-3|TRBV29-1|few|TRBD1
CSVPWGQAALSWAGNTIYF
TGCAGCGTTCCCTGGGGACAGGCGGCCCTTAGTTGGGCTGGAAACACCATATATTTT
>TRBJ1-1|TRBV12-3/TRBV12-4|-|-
CASRTREEAFF
TGTGCCAGCAGAACCCGGGAGGAAGCTTTCTTT
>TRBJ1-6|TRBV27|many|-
CASKGGNNSPLHF
TGTGCCAGCAAGGGAGGGAATAATTCACCCCTCCACTTT
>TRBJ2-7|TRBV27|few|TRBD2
CASSLSLRTSGYSYEQYF
TGTGCCAGCAGTTTATCCCTAAGGACTAGCGGGTACTCCTACGAGCAGTACTTC
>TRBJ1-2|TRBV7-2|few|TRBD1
CASSLDSGTGGGYTF
TGTGCCAGCAGCTTAGACTCCGGGACAGGTGGCGGCTACACCTTC
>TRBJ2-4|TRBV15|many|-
CATSRDLAGEPKNIQYF
TGTGCCACCAGCAGAGATCTTGCAGGGGAGCCCAAAAACATTCAGTACTTC
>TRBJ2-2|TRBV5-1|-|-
CASSPMRGPGELFF
TGCGCCAGCAGCCCCATGCGTGGCCCCGGGGAGCTGTTTTTT
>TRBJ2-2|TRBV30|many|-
CAWSVLGGGKTGELFF
TGTGCCTGGAGTGTACTAGGAGGGGGAAAGACCGGGGAGCTGTTTTTT
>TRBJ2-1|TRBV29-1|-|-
CSAEIGNEQFF
TGCAGCGCTGAAATAGGGAATGAGCAGTTCTTC
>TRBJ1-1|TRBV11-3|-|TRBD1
CASSFDRGLNTEAFF
TGTGCCAGCAGCTTCGACAGGGGCCTGAACACTGAAGCTTTCTTT
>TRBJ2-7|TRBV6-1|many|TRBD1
CASSVQGAYEQYF
TGTGCCAGCAGTGTACAGGGGGCCTACGAGCAGTACTTC